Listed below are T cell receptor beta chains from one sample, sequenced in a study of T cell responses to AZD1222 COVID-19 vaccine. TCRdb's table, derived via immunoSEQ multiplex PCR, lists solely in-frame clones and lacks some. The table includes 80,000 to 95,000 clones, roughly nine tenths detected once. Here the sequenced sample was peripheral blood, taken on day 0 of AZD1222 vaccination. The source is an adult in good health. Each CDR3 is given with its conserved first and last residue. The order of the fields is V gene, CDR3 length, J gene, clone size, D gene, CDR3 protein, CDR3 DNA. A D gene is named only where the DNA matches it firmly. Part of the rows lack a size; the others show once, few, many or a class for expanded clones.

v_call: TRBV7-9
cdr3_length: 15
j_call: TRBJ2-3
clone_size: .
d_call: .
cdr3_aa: CASSPREGGTDTQYF
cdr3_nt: TGTGCCAGCAGCCCCAGGGAGGGGGGCACAGATACGCAGTATTTT

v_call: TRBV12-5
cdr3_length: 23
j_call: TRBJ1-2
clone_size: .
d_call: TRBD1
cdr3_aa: CASGVIPGQGMERIRRANYGYTF
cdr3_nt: TGTGCTAGTGGGGTAATACCGGGACAGGGCATGGAGAGGATACGTAGGGCAAACTATGGCTACACCTTC

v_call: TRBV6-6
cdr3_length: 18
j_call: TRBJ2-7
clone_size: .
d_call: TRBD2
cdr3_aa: CASSPRLAGGGISYEQYF
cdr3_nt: TGTGCCAGCAGTCCCAGACTAGCGGGAGGCGGAATCTCCTACGAGCAGTACTTC

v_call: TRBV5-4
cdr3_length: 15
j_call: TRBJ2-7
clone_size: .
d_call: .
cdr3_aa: CASSLSPGGSYEQYF
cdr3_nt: TGTGCCAGCAGCTTGTCCCCTGGGGGCTCCTACGAGCAGTACTTC

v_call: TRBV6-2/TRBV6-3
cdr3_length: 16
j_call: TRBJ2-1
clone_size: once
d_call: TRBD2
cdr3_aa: CASSSPGGGRALEQFF
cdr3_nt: TGTGCCAGCAGTTCCCCTGGAGGCGGGAGGGCCCTTGAGCAGTTCTTC

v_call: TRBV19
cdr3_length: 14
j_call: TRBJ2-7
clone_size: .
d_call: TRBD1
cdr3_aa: CASSMTGQSYEQYF
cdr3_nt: TGTGCCAGTAGTATGACGGGACAGTCCTACGAGCAGTACTTC

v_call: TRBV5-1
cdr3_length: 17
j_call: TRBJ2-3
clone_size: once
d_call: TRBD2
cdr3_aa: CASSPLGLAGGGDTQYF
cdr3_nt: TGCGCCAGCAGCCCTCTAGGACTAGCGGGAGGCGGAGATACGCAGTATTTT

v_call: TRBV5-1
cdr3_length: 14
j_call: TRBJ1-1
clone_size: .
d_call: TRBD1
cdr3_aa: CASSWDRGDTEAFF
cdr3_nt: TGCGCCAGCAGCTGGGACAGGGGAGATACTGAAGCTTTCTTT

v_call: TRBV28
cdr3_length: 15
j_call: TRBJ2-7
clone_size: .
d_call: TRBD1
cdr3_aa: CASRQGTGEKGEQYF
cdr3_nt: TGTGCCAGCAGGCAAGGGACAGGGGAAAAGGGGGAGCAGTACTTC

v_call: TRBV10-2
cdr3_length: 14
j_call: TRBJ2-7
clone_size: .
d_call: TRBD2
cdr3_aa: CASREAGGGDEQYF
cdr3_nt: TGCGCCAGCAGGGAAGCGGGAGGAGGTGACGAGCAGTACTTC

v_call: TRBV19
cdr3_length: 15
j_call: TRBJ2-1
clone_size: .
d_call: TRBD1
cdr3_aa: CASSSGTGSYNEQFF
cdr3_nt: TGTGCCAGTAGTTCGGGGACAGGCTCCTACAATGAGCAGTTCTTC

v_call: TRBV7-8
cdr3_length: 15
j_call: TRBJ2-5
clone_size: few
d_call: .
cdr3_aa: CASSLLLGQQETQYF
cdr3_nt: TGTGCCAGCAGCTTACTTCTTGGGCAGCAAGAGACCCAGTACTTC

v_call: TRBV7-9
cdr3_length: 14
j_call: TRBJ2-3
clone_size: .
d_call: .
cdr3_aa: CASSFRQTTDTQYF
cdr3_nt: TGTGCCAGCAGCTTTCGACAGACCACAGATACGCAGTATTTT

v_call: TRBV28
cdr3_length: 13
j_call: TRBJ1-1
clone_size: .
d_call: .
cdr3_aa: CASRSHGVTEAFF
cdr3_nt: TGTGCCAGCAGATCTCATGGGGTCACTGAAGCTTTCTTT

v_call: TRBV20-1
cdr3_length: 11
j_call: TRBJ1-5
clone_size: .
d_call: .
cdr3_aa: CSAKGPGPQHF
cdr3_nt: TGCAGTGCCAAGGGACCGGGGCCCCAGCATTTT

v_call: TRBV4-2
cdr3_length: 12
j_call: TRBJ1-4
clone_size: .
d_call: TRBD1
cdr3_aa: CASSGTAEKLFF
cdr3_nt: TGTGCCAGCAGTGGGACAGCTGAAAAACTGTTTTTT

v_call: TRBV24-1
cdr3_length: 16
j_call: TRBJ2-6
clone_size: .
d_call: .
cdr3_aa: CATSDRQLSGANVLTF
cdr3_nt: TGTGCCACCAGTGACCGACAGCTCTCTGGGGCCAACGTCCTGACTTTC

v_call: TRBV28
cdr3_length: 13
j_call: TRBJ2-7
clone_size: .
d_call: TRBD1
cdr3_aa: CASRDRSSYEQYF
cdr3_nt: TGTGCCAGCAGGGACAGGAGCTCCTACGAGCAGTACTTC

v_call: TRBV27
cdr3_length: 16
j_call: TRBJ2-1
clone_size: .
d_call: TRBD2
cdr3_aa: CASSLVGTSGAGEQFF
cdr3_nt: TGTGCCAGCAGTTTAGTAGGGACTAGCGGGGCTGGGGAGCAGTTCTTC